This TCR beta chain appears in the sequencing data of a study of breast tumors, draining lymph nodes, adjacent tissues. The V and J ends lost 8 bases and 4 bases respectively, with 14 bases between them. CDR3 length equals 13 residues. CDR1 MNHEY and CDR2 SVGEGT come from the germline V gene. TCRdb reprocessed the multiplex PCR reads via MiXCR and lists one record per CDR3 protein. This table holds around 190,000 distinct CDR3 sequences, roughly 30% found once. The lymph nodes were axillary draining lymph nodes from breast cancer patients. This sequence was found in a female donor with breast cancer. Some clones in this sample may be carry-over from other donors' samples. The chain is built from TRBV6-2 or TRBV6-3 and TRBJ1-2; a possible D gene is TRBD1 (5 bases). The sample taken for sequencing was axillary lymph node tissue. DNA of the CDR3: TGTGCCAGCGGCCTAACGGGGGGCTATGGCTACACCTTC. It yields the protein CASGLTGGYGYTF.